This TCR beta chain was profiled in a study of T cell repertoires in ileal Crohn's disease. About the study: Thiopurines (about ten) or anti-TNF agents (roughly 18) were given postoperatively to about half. Study results and caveats: Compared with CD4 T cells, sorted CD8 cells carried more expanded clones.

The protocol was immunoSEQ multiplex PCR, while the TCRdb copy is restricted to in-frame clones and leaves out a portion. Among roughly 4,000 clones listed, around four fifths were seen once. Note on this clone: Its antigen is not identified.

The CDR3 contains 11 residues. V was cut by 8 bases and J by 5 bases, with 7 bases left in between. Germline V CDR1 and CDR2: MNHNS, SASEGT. Adults with ileal or ileocolonic Crohn's disease and an indication for resection were eligible. The gene calls are TRBV6-1 and TRBJ1-5; D is undetermined. The sample was ileal tissue. The source is an adult with Crohn's disease. CDR3: CASADYQPQHF. CDR3 DNA sequence: TGTGCCAGCGCAGATTATCAGCCCCAGCATTTT.